This T cell receptor (beta chain) was recorded in a study of blood T cell repertoires in COVID-19. Study-level information: Whether acute or convalescent, the COVID-19 samples came from the United States, Italy and Spain. PBMCs, B-cell-depleted T cells, or T cells were the source of the cDNA or gDNA that made up the material.

Trimming pared 0 bases from V and 4 bases from J, leaving 15 bases between. The CDR3 totals 16 residues. Germline assignment: CDR1 MGHRA and CDR2 YSYEKL. As originally analysed: The assay estimated nucleated cells by amplifying reference gene primers. The data were produced by immunoSEQ multiplex PCR, yet TCRdb's version contains in-frame clones alone and is incomplete. The V and J calls and clone size come from that table; D and trimming were worked out from the DNA. Of around 70,000 clones listed, more than 75% are singletons. This sequence joins TRBV4-1 and TRBJ1-1; the D is unclear. Specimen: peripheral blood. This TCR derives from a man aged 50-59 years with acute or convalescent COVID-19. In nucleotides, the CDR3 is TGCGCCAGCAGCCAAGAGCATAATGAGGCTGGCACTGAAGCTTTCTTT. This gives the protein CASSQEHNEAGTEAFF.